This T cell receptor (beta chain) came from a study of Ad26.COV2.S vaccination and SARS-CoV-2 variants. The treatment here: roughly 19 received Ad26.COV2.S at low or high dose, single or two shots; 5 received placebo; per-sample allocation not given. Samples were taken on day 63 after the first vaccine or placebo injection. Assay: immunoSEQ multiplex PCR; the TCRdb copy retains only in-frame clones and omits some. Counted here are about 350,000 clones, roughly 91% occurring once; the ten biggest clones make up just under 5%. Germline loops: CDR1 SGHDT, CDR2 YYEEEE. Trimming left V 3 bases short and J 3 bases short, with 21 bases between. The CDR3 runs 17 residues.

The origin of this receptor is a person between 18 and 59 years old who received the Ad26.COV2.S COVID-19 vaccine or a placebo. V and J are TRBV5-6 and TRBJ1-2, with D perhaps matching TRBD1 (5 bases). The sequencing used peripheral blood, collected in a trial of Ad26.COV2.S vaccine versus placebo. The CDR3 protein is CASSSPGRRIGDYGYTF. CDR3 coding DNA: TGTGCCAGCAGCTCCCCGGGACGCCGGATAGGAGACTATGGCTACACCTTC.